The TCR beta chain under discussion was sequenced for a study of T cells in Graves' hyperthyroidism and ophthalmopathy. This clonotype was observed many times. Researchers took RNA transcripts and amplified the TCR beta CDR3 regions from them. TCR CDR3 regions were first amplified by RT-PCR with HTBI primers. TCRdb processed the multiplex PCR reads anew with MiXCR; each CDR3 protein has one entry. The sample comprises under 300,000 distinct CDR3 sequences, roughly 13% of which are singletons, and roughly 7.5% rests with the top ten. Per germline, CDR1 ENHRY and CDR2 SYGVKD. Trimming removed 5 bases from V and 4 bases from J, with 17 bases in between. The length of the CDR3 is 15 residues.

Material: blood. This TCR came from a woman younger than 45 with Graves' hyperthyroidism that later progressed to Graves' ophthalmopathy. The rearrangement links TRBV10-3 to TRBJ1-2, with D tentatively TRBD1 (5 bases). In nucleotides, the CDR3 is TGTGCCATCAGTCGGCTGGGCAGGGAGGCCTATGGCTACACCTTC. Translation gives CAISRLGREAYGYTF.